This T cell receptor (beta chain) appears in the sequencing data of a study of cytomegalovirus exposure and HLA in healthy donors. Study-level findings and limits: Through in vitro validation, three CMV-associated chains were shown to be specific for CMV antigens.

A note on this clone: Its specificity is not known. Other DNA sequences within the sample encode an identical CDR3.

Sequenced by immunoSEQ multiplex PCR; TCRdb stores in-frame clones only, minus some. The sample records some 240,000 clones, around 86% being singletons. After removal of 3 bases from V and 4 bases from J, the junction contained 2 bases not matched to a gene. CDR1 and CDR2 (germline): MNHEY, SMNVEV (reference sequence). The CDR3 spans 13 residues. Input material: PBMCs. The chain couples TRBV27 to TRBJ1-2; 7 bases are shared with TRBD1. The source of this sequence is a woman under 30 in good health and CMV-seropositive. CDR3 in DNA: TGTGCCAGCAGTTTGGGGACAGCCTATGGCTACACCTTC. It codes for CASSLGTAYGYTF.